These 26 T cell receptor beta chains were all obtained from the same sample, sequenced in a study of OX40 agonist ivuxolimab in advanced cancers. Measured with immunoSEQ multiplex PCR; TCRdb has only the in-frame clones, and not every one. The profile shows some 82,000 clones, around nine tenths of them singletons. The sequencing here drew on CD4+ or CD8+ T cells sorted from blood, taken in a trial of the OX40 agonist ivuxolimab. The receptors originated from an adult with an advanced solid tumor such as melanoma, head and neck, liver or kidney cancer.

The V and J genes are TRBV28 and TRBJ1-2; 9 nucleotides agree with TRBD1. The V gene's germline CDR1 is MDHEN and CDR2 SYDVKM. The junction had 17 bases not matched to a gene; V was cut back by 7 bases and J by 8 bases. CDR3 length equals 16 residues. For the CDR3, the DNA is TGTGCCAGCAACCCAAGTCCCGGGACAGGGATTATGGGCTACACCTTC. Protein sequence: CASNPSPGTGIMGYTF.

J is TRBJ2-7 and V is TRBV19; 9 bases fit TRBD2. CDR3 length equals 15 residues. Germline CDR1 reads LNHDA; CDR2 reads SQIVND (reference sequence). V lost 2 bases, J lost 4 bases, and 6 bases stayed unmatched. CDR3 region: CASSITSSGRYEQYF. CDR3 sequence (DNA): TGTGCCAGTAGTATAACGAGTAGCGGGAGATACGAGCAGTACTTC.

V gene TRBV5-1 combines with J gene TRBJ2-2; possible D gene TRBD2, 5 bases. Germline assignment: CDR1 SGHRS and CDR2 YFSETQ. This CDR3 contains 14 residues. V lost 4 bases and J lost 6, with 13 bases in between. CDR3 DNA: TGCGCCAGCAGCCCAGGACTCGCGGCCGGGGAGCTGTTTTTT. Residues: CASSPGLAAGELFF.

The chain couples TRBV28 to TRBJ1-1, with TRBD1 matching 7 bases. The CDR3 is 13 residues long. J gave up 10 bases and V 4 bases, and 9 bases lay outside the gene matches. CDR1 and CDR2 from the germline V gene are MDHEN and SYDVKM. The CDR3 region is CASSSPDRVIAFF. CDR3 nucleotide sequence: TGTGCCAGCAGTTCACCTGACAGGGTCATAGCTTTCTTT.

The V and J genes are TRBV2 and TRBJ1-5; 7 bases agree with TRBD1. With 7 bases clipped from V and 4 bases from J, the junction kept 4 bases outside the gene matches. This CDR3 is built from 13 residues. In germline, CDR1 is SNHLY, CDR2 FYNNEI. The CDR3 region is CASKSTGNQPQHF. Written as DNA, the CDR3 is TGTGCCAGCAAGTCGACAGGGAATCAGCCCCAGCATTTT.

The chain couples TRBV7-3 to TRBJ2-7; 7 bases agree with TRBD2. The CDR3 has 15 residues. V was pared by 3 bases and J by 1 base, with 6 bases of the junction left unmatched. Germline V gives CDR1 SGHTA, CDR2 FQGTGA. CDR3 nucleotide sequence: TGTGCCAGCAGCTTGGCGGCGGGAGTATCCTACGAGCAGTACTTC. Its translation is CASSLAAGVSYEQYF.

The chain couples TRBV20-1 to TRBJ2-5; D ambiguous. CDR1 and CDR2 (germline): DFQATT, SNEGSKA (reference sequence). Trimming took off 3 bases at V and 5 bases at J, with 4 bases between the two ends. This CDR3 contains 10 residues. The CDR3 spells CSAREETQYF. The CDR3 DNA follows: TGCAGTGCTAGGGAGGAGACCCAGTACTTC.

The genes are TRBV7-9 and TRBJ2-1; 14 positions agree with TRBD2. Germline V gene data show CDR1 as SEHNR and CDR2 as FQNEAQ (reference sequence). Trimming cost V 5 bases and J 1 base; bases outside gene matches: 7. The CDR3 contains 18 residues. The CDR3 region has the DNA TGTGCCAGCAGCCCCGGACTAGCGGGAGGTTTGTCCTACAATGAGCAGTTCTTC. Its translation is CASSPGLAGGLSYNEQFF.

V gene TRBV7-9 combines with J gene TRBJ2-7; D assignment may be TRBD1 or TRBD2 (6 bases each). The germline V gene encodes CDR1 SEHNR and CDR2 FQNEAQ (reference sequence). The CDR3 length is 16 residues. V lost 6 bases and J lost 0, with 18 bases in between. Here the CDR3 DNA reads TGTGCCAGCAGTCCGCCCGGGGGCCGCAGCTCCTACGAGCAGTACTTC. It specifies CASSPPGGRSSYEQYF.

The gene calls are TRBV18 and TRBJ2-4, with D hard to call. V was trimmed by 3 bases and J by 8 bases, leaving 11 bases between them. CDR3 length: 13 amino acids. CDR1 KGHSH and CDR2 LQKENI come from the germline V gene. CDR3 amino acids: CASSPISWDIQYF. CDR3 DNA sequence: TGTGCCAGCTCACCCATCAGCTGGGACATTCAGTACTTC.

The V gene is TRBV28, the J gene TRBJ2-1; the match to TRBD2 covers 12 bases. Germline V gene sequence: CDR1 MDHEN, CDR2 SYDVKM. Trimming cost V 6 bases and J 8 bases; bases outside gene matches: 5. This CDR3 has 14 residues. CDR3 loop: CASRVTSGRYEQFF. The CDR3 region has the DNA TGTGCCAGCAGAGTGACTAGCGGGAGATATGAGCAGTTCTTC.

The chain combines TRBV6-5 with TRBJ1-1; D not certain. The CDR3 covers 14 residues. With 2 bases removed from V and 1 base from J, the gap between germline ends came to 8 bases. CDR1 and CDR2 from the germline V gene are MNHEY and SVGAGI. The CDR3 here is CASSYGLSNTEAFF. CDR3 nucleotides: TGTGCCAGCAGTTACGGGCTTTCGAACACTGAAGCTTTCTTT.

The CDR3: CASSPRPSGYEQYF. The CDR3 nucleotides read TGTGCCAGCTCACCACGTCCTAGCGGGTACGAGCAGTACTTC. This chain uses TRBV18 with TRBJ2-7, with TRBD2 matching over 8 bases. The germline V gene encodes CDR1 KGHSH and CDR2 LQKENI. The CDR3 spans 14 residues. Unmatched junction bases numbered 3, after V lost 1 base and J lost 4 bases. The full variable domain, with the rest looked up from reference TRBV18 and TRBJ2-7, is NAGVMQNPRHLVRRRGQEARLRCSPMKGHSHVYWYRQLPEEGLKFMVYLQKENIIDESGMPKERFSAEFPKEGPSILRIQQVVRGDSAAYFCASSPRPSGYEQYFGPGTRLTVT.

The CDR3 region has the DNA TGTGCCAGCAGCTGGACGACCCGCCCAGGGGCTAGGGACAATGAGCAGTTCTTC. Translated, it gives CASSWTTRPGARDNEQFF. J is TRBJ2-1 and V is TRBV5-7; weak D call: TRBD1 (6 bases). TRBV5-7 carries the ORF label, with uncertain function. The CDR3 has 18 residues. The ends were cut back, 3 bases at V and 5 bases at J, with 24 bases in the middle.

The chain uses TRBV7-2 and TRBJ1-1, with D unclear. Deletions cut 1 base from V and 2 bases from J, with 8 bases between. The CDR3 covers 14 residues. Per the germline V gene, CDR1 is SGHTA and CDR2 is FQGNSA. CDR3 nucleotide sequence: TGTGCCAGCAGCTTAGGGACGGCAAACACTGAAGCTTTCTTT. Translation: CASSLGTANTEAFF.

This clone was picked up a small number of times. The chain uses TRBV30 and TRBJ1-4; tentatively, D is TRBD1 (5 bases). V was clipped by 1 base and J by 7 bases, with 10 bases between them. The CDR3 length is 13 residues. Germline V CDR1 and CDR2: GTSNPN, SVGIG (reference sequence). The DNA of the CDR3 is TGTGCCTGGAGTGGGGGGACGGGTGAAAAACTGTTTTTT. Its translation: CAWSGGTGEKLFF.

The chain employs TRBV5-1 and TRBJ2-5, with unresolved D. The CDR3 consists of 15 residues. The V gene's germline CDR1 is SGHRS and CDR2 YFSETQ. Trimming stripped 0 bases from V and 1 base from J, with 10 bases between. The CDR3 bases are TGCGCCAGCAGCTTGGATACGACCTCCCAAGAGACCCAGTACTTC. It yields the protein CASSLDTTSQETQYF.

The rearrangement links TRBV28 to TRBJ1-3; unclear D gene. Trimming removed 6 bases from V and 2 bases from J, with 14 bases in between. CDR3 size: 15 residues. Per germline, CDR1 MDHEN and CDR2 SYDVKM. The CDR3 nucleotides are TGTGCCAGCAGGCGGGGTCCACCGCCTGGAAACACCATATATTTT. This gives the protein CASRRGPPPGNTIYF.

This clone was observed a handful of times. The V gene is TRBV2, the J gene TRBJ2-7; 7 bases agree with TRBD1. Germline V CDR1 and CDR2: SNHLY, FYNNEI. This CDR3 has 13 amino acids. J gave up 1 base and V 10 bases, and 7 bases lay outside the gene matches. The CDR3 DNA is TGTGCCACCCAGGGGGTGGGGTCCTACGAGCAGTACTTC. Translated, it gives CATQGVGSYEQYF.

The chain has TRBV10-1 and TRBJ1-1; 8 nucleotides line up with TRBD1. In germline, CDR1 is WNHNN, CDR2 SYGVQD (reference sequence). V lost 6 bases, J lost 3 bases, and 6 bases stayed unmatched. The CDR3 runs 14 residues. The CDR3 is CASSAGGADTEAFF. The CDR3 DNA follows: TGCGCCAGCAGCGCAGGGGGCGCGGACACTGAAGCTTTCTTT.

This clone was seen a handful of times. The rearrangement links TRBV6-1 to TRBJ2-3; D unresolved. The length of the CDR3 is 16 residues. V shed 2 bases and J shed 0 bases, with 12 bases lying between them. The germline V gene encodes CDR1 MNHNS and CDR2 SASEGT. CDR3 loop: CASSEYPRKSTDTQYF. DNA of the CDR3: TGTGCCAGCAGTGAATACCCGAGGAAAAGCACAGATACGCAGTATTTT.

The chain couples TRBV18 to TRBJ1-4; D is ambiguous. The V end lost 4 bases, the J end lost 0 bases, and 12 bases lay between the germline ends. The CDR3 extends over 16 amino acids. Germline loops: CDR1 KGHSH, CDR2 LQKENI. This CDR3 reads CASSLGSITTNEKLFF. The CDR3 nucleotides are TGTGCCAGCTCACTGGGGAGTATTACAACTAATGAAAAACTGTTTTTT.

This chain uses TRBV5-1 with TRBJ1-4, with D possibly matching TRBD1 (5 bases). Trimming removed 4 bases from V and 7 bases from J, with 17 bases in between. From germline, CDR1 is SGHRS and CDR2 YFSETQ. This CDR3 spans 15 amino acids. CDR3 sequence (DNA): TGCGCCAGCAGCAAAAGCCAGGGTCCGGGTGAAAAACTGTTTTTT. Its translation is CASSKSQGPGEKLFF.

As DNA, the CDR3 is TGTGCCAGCAGTTCCGTTACCTACGAGCAGTACTTC. Residues: CASSSVTYEQYF. V usage is TRBV28 and J usage is TRBJ2-7; no clear D. V was cut by 4 bases and J by 2 bases, with 6 bases left in between. The CDR3 has 12 amino acids. The germline CDR1 and CDR2 sequences are MDHEN and SYDVKM.

In its sample, this clone was seen once. The chain uses TRBV7-9 and TRBJ1-1; D call uncertain. This CDR3 has 13 residues. V shed 5 bases and J shed 11 bases, with 18 bases lying between them. Germline V gene lookup returns CDR1 SEHNR and CDR2 FQNEAQ (reference sequence). CDR3 nucleotides: TGTGCCAGCAGCCCCGACCCAGAAAAGGTGGCTTTCTTT. Protein product: CASSPDPEKVAFF.

The V call is TRBV4-3, the J call TRBJ2-1; TRBD2 aligns across 8 bases. V shed 2 bases and J 0 bases; nucleotides not matched to a gene: 0. The length of the CDR3 is 15 residues. Germline-derived CDR1 and CDR2 are LGHNA and YSLEER. The CDR3 spells CASSQLAGSYNEQFF. CDR3 sequence (DNA): TGCGCCAGCAGCCAACTAGCGGGCTCCTACAATGAGCAGTTCTTC.